This T cell receptor beta chain emerged from a study of technical replicates of blood from a handful of donors. The data were produced by immunoSEQ multiplex PCR, yet TCRdb's version contains in-frame clones alone and is incomplete. The sample lists 75,000 to 100,000 clones, 85% to 95% seen once, with roughly 0.22% in the top ten. The germline gives CDR1 SGHTA, CDR2 FQGTGA. The CDR3 length is 13 residues. Between the trimmed V and J ends, which lost 8 bases and 7 bases, there was a span of 15 bases. The sample consisted of T cells isolated from PBMCs. The chain links TRBV7-3 to TRBJ2-1; possible D gene TRBD1, 6 bases. This receptor was identified in a human donor in good health. CDR3 region: CASRRGGVNEQFF. In DNA form, the CDR3 reads TGTGCCAGCCGGAGAGGGGGAGTAAATGAGCAGTTCTTC.